In its sample, the clone carrying this T cell receptor (beta chain) was seen once. Antigen: not known. These data come from a study of shared clonotypes between healthy human individuals. Points from the study as a whole: For naive CD4 cells, around 5% of clonotypes were shared across a few donors.

The CDR3 extends over 14 amino acids. Germline values: CDR1 SGHNT, CDR2 YYREEE (reference sequence). Trimming pared 4 bases from V and 1 base from J, leaving 12 bases between. Template for every sorted-subset replicate PCR totaled 150 to 250 ng DNA, roughly 30,000 T cell genomes. Profiled with immunoSEQ multiplex PCR; TCRdb holds only in-frame clones, not every one. The repertoire has roughly 1,500,000 clones, approximately 98.5% of them found once; the top ten carry approximately 0.4%. Input material: naive CD4+ T cells sorted from blood. Documented subset: CD45RA+ positively selected. The sequence was collected from a man between 25 and 39 years old in good health. The chain uses TRBV5-4 and TRBJ2-7; D gene unclear. The CDR3 DNA reads as TGTGCCAGCAGCACGGTACACGAATCCTACGAGCAGTACTTC. Translating it yields CASSTVHESYEQYF.